The next 29 T cell receptor beta chains were all read from a single sample in a study of shared clonotypes between healthy human individuals. Sequencing used immunoSEQ multiplex PCR; TCRdb keeps in-frame clones, though not all of them. The repertoire consists of more than 2 million clones, with approximately 95% occurring once and the leading ten covering 0.85% to 1.3%. Naive CD8 cells, CD45RO-negative and positively selected for CCR7, excluded terminally differentiated effector memory CD45RA+ cells. What was sequenced was naive CD8+ T cells sorted from blood. The receptors shown here come from a man between 18 and 29 years old in good health.

As concerns this clone: At one end the junction does not follow the germline gene, possibly because of a read error. Different DNA sequences within this sample yield the same CDR3. This chain joins TRBV30 and TRBJ2-7; D gene uncertain. Germline V gene data show CDR1 as GTSNPN and CDR2 as SVGIG (reference sequence). The CDR3 length is 12 residues. CDR3 sequence: CAWSDFSYEQYF. DNA of the CDR3: TGCGCCTGGAGTGATTTTTCCTACGAGCAGTACTTC.

The chain employs TRBV7-2 and TRBJ1-4; 7 bases fit TRBD1. This CDR3 region has 17 residues. V shed 3 bases and J 3 bases; nucleotides not matched to a gene: 10. CDR1 is SGHTA and CDR2 is FQGNSA in the germline V gene. This chain's CDR3 is CASSLGPTGAANEKLFF. Here the CDR3 DNA reads TGTGCCAGCAGCTTGGGACCCACAGGGGCAGCTAATGAAAAACTGTTTTTT.

The chain recombines TRBV28 with TRBJ1-4; tentative D call: TRBD1 (5 bases). V lost 3 bases, J lost 7 bases, and 9 bases lay in between. Germline CDR1 reads MDHEN; CDR2 reads SYDVKM. This CDR3 is built from 13 residues. CDR3 nucleotide sequence: TGTGCCAGCAGTTTCAGGAGGGGTGAAAAACTGTTTTTT. Its translation: CASSFRRGEKLFF.

This clone is a singleton in its sample. This chain links TRBV27 with TRBJ2-5; D is perhaps TRBD2 (6 bases). V was clipped by 6 bases and J by 0 bases, with 11 bases between them. Germline assignment: CDR1 MNHEY and CDR2 SMNVEV (reference sequence). The CDR3 totals 14 residues. The DNA of the CDR3 is TGTGCCAGCAGCCCCAGGGACTACCAAGAGACCCAGTACTTC. Residues: CASSPRDYQETQYF.

The chain couples TRBV7-9 to TRBJ1-1; D ambiguous. Germline CDR1 SEHNR, CDR2 FQNEAQ (reference sequence). The CDR3 contains 12 residues. V dropped 5 bases and J dropped 5 bases, with 9 bases sitting between them. DNA for the CDR3: TGTGCCAGCAGCAGTCAGGCTACTGAAGCTTTCTTT. It translates to CASSSQATEAFF. The variable domain in full, completed from reference TRBV7-9 and TRBJ1-1, reads DTGVSQNPRHKITKRGQNVTFRCDPISEHNRLYWYRQTLGQGPEFLTYFQNEAQLEKSRLLSDRFSAERPKGSFSTLEIQRTEQGDSAMYLCASSSQATEAFFGQGTRLTVV.

The CDR3 DNA follows: TGTGCCAGCAGCTTAGGATCCAGGACTAATGAAAAACTGTTTTTT. It yields the protein CASSLGSRTNEKLFF. The genes are TRBV7-9 and TRBJ1-4; no clear D gene. The germline V and J ends were trimmed by 1 base and 2 bases, with 8 bases remaining between them. From germline, CDR1 is SEHNR and CDR2 FQNEAQ (reference sequence). CDR3 length: 15 residues.

This chain connects TRBV7-9 to TRBJ2-7, with D possibly TRBD2 on 6 matching bases. The germline gives CDR1 SEHNR, CDR2 FQNEAQ (reference sequence). CDR3 length: 14 residues. Deletions cut 5 bases from V and 2 bases from J, with 13 bases between. This CDR3 reads CASSTPGAPYEQYF. The CDR3 bases are TGTGCCAGCAGCACCCCGGGAGCCCCCTACGAGCAGTACTTC.

The chain joins TRBV7-9 to TRBJ1-1; D might be TRBD1 (5 bases). CDR3 length equals 15 residues. The germline CDR1 and CDR2 sequences are SEHNR and FQNEAQ (reference sequence). Trimming took 1 base from V and 1 from J, leaving 10 bases between them. DNA for the CDR3: TGTGCCAGCAGCTTAGTGCAGGGAGGGAACACTGAAGCTTTCTTT. Residues: CASSLVQGGNTEAFF.

The chain uses TRBV25-1 and TRBJ1-1; D gene uncertain. This CDR3 is built from 13 residues. CDR1 MGHDK and CDR2 SYGVNS come from the germline V gene. V was trimmed by 5 bases and J by 0 bases, leaving 7 bases between them. CDR3 sequence (DNA): TGTGCCAGCAGTATAGGGATGAACACTGAAGCTTTCTTT. Encoded protein: CASSIGMNTEAFF.

The chain carries TRBV14 and TRBJ2-7; D gene ambiguous. CDR1 and CDR2 (germline): SGHDN, FVKESK. The CDR3 runs to 12 residues. Trimming pared 4 bases from V and 6 bases from J, leaving 10 bases between. CDR3 sequence reads: CASSPSAPEQYF. The DNA of the CDR3 is TGTGCCAGCAGCCCGTCAGCCCCCGAGCAGTACTTC.

This clone was observed a single time. The chain's CDR3 is CASSVVGLAGASTDTQYF. The CDR3, as DNA: TGTGCCAGCAGCGTAGTCGGCCTAGCGGGAGCCTCCACAGATACGCAGTATTTT. The chain links TRBV9 to TRBJ2-3; 10 bases agree with TRBD2. The CDR3 runs 18 residues. Germline CDR1 SGDLS, CDR2 YYNGEE. The J segment lost 2 bases and the V segment lost 0 bases, leaving 9 bases of the junction unmatched.

The gene calls are TRBV19 and TRBJ2-5, with D possibly matching TRBD1 (7 bases). The V gene lost 1 base and the J gene lost 2 bases, with 11 bases spanning the gap. This CDR3 is 15 amino acids long. Germline CDR1 reads LNHDA; CDR2 reads SQIVND (reference sequence). The CDR3 nucleotides read TGTGCCAGTAGTATAGGACAGGGAGGTCAAGAGACCCAGTACTTC. It codes for CASSIGQGGQETQYF.

The chain employs TRBV10-1 and TRBJ2-1; the D gene is possibly TRBD2 (7 bases). Germline CDR1 WNHNN, CDR2 SYGVQD (reference sequence). The CDR3 spans 14 residues. V was cut by 4 bases and J by 8 bases, with 15 bases left in between. The CDR3 DNA sequence: TGCGCCAGCAGTGGTGGGGGGGCCGATGATGAGCAGTTCTTC. Residues: CASSGGGADDEQFF.

V is TRBV5-6 and J is TRBJ2-7; D perhaps matches TRBD2 (6 bases). CDR3 size: 13 residues. V lost 4 bases and J 3 bases, leaving 11 bases between the germline ends. CDR1 and CDR2 (germline): SGHDT, YYEEEE. CDR3 sequence (DNA): TGTGCCAGCAGCCCCCTTAGCGGCTACGAGCAGTACTTC. Its protein product is CASSPLSGYEQYF. The whole variable domain, filled in from reference TRBV5-6 and TRBJ2-7, reads DAGVTQSPTHLIKTRGQQVTLRCSPKSGHDTVSWYQQALGQGPQFIFQYYEEEERQRGNFPDRFSGHQFPNYSSELNVNALLLGDSALYLCASSPLSGYEQYFGPGTRLTVT.

This sequence joins TRBV5-4 and TRBJ2-4; D is undetermined. With 1 base removed from V and 2 bases from J, the gap between germline ends came to 7 bases. Germline lookup yields CDR1 SGHNT and CDR2 YYREEE (reference sequence). This CDR3 has 14 amino acids. The CDR3 region is CASSLMGSKNIQYF. DNA of the CDR3: TGTGCCAGCAGCTTGATGGGATCCAAAAACATTCAGTACTTC. Together with reference TRBV5-4 and TRBJ2-4, the CDR3 gives the full variable domain: ETGVTQSPTHLIKTRGQQVTLRCSSQSGHNTVSWYQQALGQGPQFIFQYYREEENGRGNFPPRFSGLQFPNYSSELNVNALELDDSALYLCASSLMGSKNIQYFGAGTRLSVL.

Note on this clone: This sample includes further DNA sequences coding for the same CDR3. J is TRBJ2-3 and V is TRBV11-2; no reliable D call. The germline V gene has CDR1 SGHAT and CDR2 FQNNGV. The V gene lost 5 bases and the J gene lost 3 bases, with 6 bases spanning the gap. The CDR3 spans 12 residues. The CDR3 loop reads CASSLTTDTQYF. CDR3 bases: TGTGCCAGCAGCCTCACAACAGATACGCAGTATTTT.

The DNA of the CDR3 is TGTGCCAGCAGTGAAGCAGAAGTGTTGGGGGCCACTGAAGCTTTCTTT. Translation: CASSEAEVLGATEAFF. The V gene is TRBV6-1, the J gene TRBJ1-1, with D possibly being TRBD1 (6 bases). Trimming cost V 0 bases and J 4 bases, with 15 bases left between them. Germline V gene lookup returns CDR1 MNHNS and CDR2 SASEGT. The CDR3 extends over 16 amino acids.

CDR3 protein: CASSQDHPMSGANVLTF. The CDR3 DNA reads TGCGCCAGCAGCCAAGATCATCCGATGTCTGGGGCCAACGTCCTGACTTTC. The chain joins TRBV4-3 to TRBJ2-6, with D unresolved. V lost 0 bases and J lost 1, with 10 bases in between. This CDR3 comprises 17 residues. Germline lookup yields CDR1 LGHNA and CDR2 YSLEER.

This clone was detected only a few times. This chain links TRBV29-1 with TRBJ1-1; TRBD1 agrees at 7 bases. Germline V gene sequence: CDR1 SQVTM, CDR2 ANQGSEA. This CDR3 contains 14 residues. V shed 4 bases, J shed 2 bases, and the junction held 7 bases outside the gene matches. The CDR3 loop is CSVAPWDRNTEAFF. In DNA form, the CDR3 reads TGCAGCGTTGCTCCGTGGGACAGAAACACTGAAGCTTTCTTT.

The chain carries TRBV28 and TRBJ1-5; D not certain. Trimming removed 5 bases at V and 5 bases at J, with 10 bases between. The CDR3 runs 13 residues. The germline V gene has CDR1 MDHEN and CDR2 SYDVKM. The CDR3, as DNA: TGTGCCAGCAGTCCTTCCGACCATCAGCCCCAGCATTTT. Translated, it gives CASSPSDHQPQHF.

The chain links TRBV10-3 to TRBJ2-2; 9 nucleotides line up with TRBD1. J was trimmed by 4 bases and V by 6 bases; bases with no gene match: 9. Germline assignment: CDR1 ENHRY and CDR2 SYGVKD. CDR3 length: 16 residues. The CDR3 is CAISPGQGRSTGELFF. The DNA of the CDR3 is TGTGCCATCAGCCCGGGACAGGGTCGGAGCACCGGGGAGCTGTTTTTT.

Regarding this clone: Additional DNA sequences in this sample encode the identical CDR3. V usage is TRBV14 and J usage is TRBJ1-2; D perhaps matches TRBD1 (5 bases). Trimming removed 1 base from V and 1 base from J, with 7 bases in between. In germline, CDR1 is SGHDN, CDR2 FVKESK. The CDR3 has 14 amino acids. CDR3 loop: CASSQGQGNYGYTF. The CDR3 DNA reads TGTGCCAGCAGCCAAGGGCAGGGTAACTATGGCTACACCTTC.

The chain employs TRBV9 and TRBJ2-7, with D perhaps being TRBD1 or TRBD2 (5 bases each). CDR3 length: 14 amino acids. V was trimmed by 3 bases and J by 2 bases, leaving 12 bases between them. Per germline, CDR1 SGDLS and CDR2 YYNGEE. The CDR3 loop is CASSARDGTYEQYF. In DNA, the CDR3 is TGTGCCAGCAGCGCCCGGGACGGAACCTACGAGCAGTACTTC.

This chain connects TRBV15 to TRBJ2-1; D uncertain. Germline V lookup: CDR1 LNHNV, CDR2 YYDKDF (reference sequence). V lost 0 bases to trimming and J lost 0 bases, with 12 bases between them. CDR3 length: 17 amino acids. CDR3 residues: CATSREGSPLSYNEQFF. DNA of the CDR3: TGTGCCACCAGCAGAGAAGGTAGTCCCCTCTCCTACAATGAGCAGTTCTTC.

V usage is TRBV6-5 and J usage is TRBJ2-5, with TRBD1 matching 9 bases. The J call may be faulty, since TRBJ2-7 better matches the DNA end. The CDR3 is made up of 15 amino acids. CDR1 MNHEY and CDR2 SVGAGI come from the germline V gene. The chain's CDR3 is CASSYANRGPYEQYF. CDR3 coding DNA: TGTGCCAGCAGTTACGCAAACAGGGGGCCCTACGAGCAGTACTTC.

The CDR3 DNA sequence: TGTGCCAGCAGTTTCGGCAGGGAGGCTTCACCCCTCCACTTT. Protein: CASSFGREASPLHF. The rearrangement joins TRBV28 to TRBJ1-6; weak D call: TRBD1 (5 bases). The CDR3 is 14 residues long. V was trimmed by 3 bases and J by 9 bases, leaving 12 bases between them. Germline V gives CDR1 MDHEN, CDR2 SYDVKM.

The gene calls are TRBV4-1 and TRBJ1-2; D gene uncertain. V was trimmed by 4 bases and J by 2 bases, leaving 11 bases between them. Germline V gene lookup returns CDR1 MGHRA and CDR2 YSYEKL. The CDR3 is made up of 14 amino acids. CDR3 loop: CASSLRTENYGYTF. The DNA for the CDR3 is TGCGCCAGCAGCCTCAGGACGGAGAACTATGGCTACACCTTC.

The genes are TRBV2 and TRBJ2-5, with TRBD2 matching 12 bases. Trimming took 9 bases from V and 4 from J; bases not matched to a gene: 6. The CDR3 totals 14 residues. Germline V gene lookup returns CDR1 SNHLY and CDR2 FYNNEI. The CDR3 nucleotides read TGTGCCAGTAAAGAGGGACTAGCGGGAGAGACCCAGTACTTC. The encoded protein is CASKEGLAGETQYF.

Details on this clone: Other nucleotide sequences from this sample produce the same CDR3. J is TRBJ2-7 and V is TRBV7-9; possibly TRBD2 for D (6 bases). Looked up from germline, CDR1 is SEHNR and CDR2 is FQNEAQ (reference sequence). CDR3 length: 14 residues. Trimming stripped 5 bases from V and 0 bases from J, with 11 bases between. For the CDR3, the DNA is TGTGCCAGCAGCCCAAGCGGGTCCTCCTACGAGCAGTACTTC. As protein: CASSPSGSSYEQYF.